The next 8 T cell receptor beta chains were all read from a single sample in a study of T cell responses to AZD1222 COVID-19 vaccine. The assay was immunoSEQ multiplex PCR, and TCRdb's table has in-frame clones only and misses some. The repertoire holds roughly 140,000 clones, around 88% seen once, with 2.2% in the top ten. The sequencing here drew on peripheral blood, taken on day 0 of AZD1222 vaccination. The receptors shown here come from an adult in good health.

The chain is built from TRBV30 and TRBJ1-4, with 7 positions matching TRBD1. Looked up from germline, CDR1 is GTSNPN and CDR2 is SVGIG (reference sequence). This CDR3 comprises 12 residues. The V and J ends lost 8 bases and 4 bases, in that order; junction bases with no gene match: 4. The CDR3 protein is CARGQLNEKLFF. The CDR3 region has the DNA TGTGCCCGGGGACAGCTTAATGAAAAACTGTTTTTT.

There are a few counts of this clone. The chain links TRBV28 to TRBJ1-2; D gene ambiguous. The CDR3 sequence is 12 residues long. From germline, CDR1 is MDHEN and CDR2 SYDVKM. Trimming pared 6 bases from V and 3 bases from J, leaving 8 bases between. The CDR3 loop reads CASSREDYGYTF. The CDR3 nucleotides are TGTGCCAGCAGCCGAGAGGACTATGGCTACACCTTC.

V and J are TRBV12-3 or TRBV12-4 and TRBJ2-7; no definite D call. V was shortened by 6 bases and J by 3 bases, with 9 bases between the two germline ends. CDR3 size: 12 residues. CDR3 loop: CASSITGYEQYF. The CDR3 region has the DNA TGTGCCAGCAGCATTACCGGCTACGAGCAGTACTTC.

V is TRBV5-1 and J is TRBJ2-7; TRBD1 or TRBD2 may be the D gene (5 bases each). Germline V CDR1 and CDR2: SGHRS, YFSETQ. The CDR3 contains 16 residues. V lost 0 bases and J 6 bases, leaving 19 bases between the germline ends. In DNA form, the CDR3 reads TGCGCCAGCAGCTTGGCCGGGCAGTTCGCTGGGGGCGAGCAGTACTTC. Its translation is CASSLAGQFAGGEQYF.

The genes are TRBV5-1 and TRBJ1-2, with TRBD1 matching 9 bases. There are 15 residues in the CDR3. V was clipped by 0 bases and J by 4 bases; unmatched bases: 4. Germline CDR1 SGHRS, CDR2 YFSETQ. DNA for the CDR3: TGCGCCAGCAGCTTGGAGGGACAGGGACCCTATGGCTACACCTTC. This translates into CASSLEGQGPYGYTF.

This chain uses TRBV6-2 or TRBV6-3 with TRBJ1-2; the D gene is possibly TRBD1 (6 bases). The CDR3 runs to 13 residues. In germline, CDR1 is MNHEY, CDR2 SVGEGT. V gave up 6 bases and J gave up 8 bases, with 16 bases separating them. CDR3 region: CASSLDRLRGYTF. The CDR3 DNA follows: TGTGCCAGCAGCCTCGACAGGCTCCGGGGCTACACCTTC.

The CDR3 protein is CASCPGGVSHNYGYTF. The CDR3 DNA reads TGTGCCAGCTGCCCAGGGGGCGTAAGTCATAACTATGGCTACACCTTC. The rearrangement uses TRBV6-6 and TRBJ1-2, with 8 bases identical to TRBD1. J gave up 1 base and V 8 bases, and 12 bases lay outside the gene matches. This CDR3 has 16 residues. The germline V gene has CDR1 MNHNY and CDR2 SVGAGI (reference sequence).

On this clone: Relative to the germline gene, one junction end is altered; a read error may explain this. The chain couples TRBV28 to TRBJ1-5; a possible D gene is TRBD1 (6 bases). Germline CDR1 is MDHEN and CDR2 is SYDVKM. The CDR3 spans 14 residues. CDR3 nucleotide sequence: TGTGCCAGCACTTTATCGGGGGGCACTCAGCCCCAGCATTTT. The encoded protein is CASTLSGGTQPQHF.